Following are 26 T cell receptor beta chains from one sample sequenced in a study of blood T cell repertoires in COVID-19. TCRdb's table, derived via immunoSEQ multiplex PCR, lists solely in-frame clones and lacks some. This sample has about 90,000 clones, with roughly 80% found just once. The sequenced sample consisted of peripheral blood. Receptors were obtained from an elderly man with active or convalescent COVID-19.

This chain links TRBV4-1 with TRBJ1-5, with D tentatively TRBD1 (6 bases). The V gene lost 4 bases and the J gene lost 6 bases, with 13 bases spanning the gap. The germline gives CDR1 MGHRA, CDR2 YSYEKL. The CDR3 extends over 14 amino acids. The DNA of the CDR3 is TGCGCCAGCAGCCCGGGGACATACCCTCAGCCCCAGCATTTT. Its translation: CASSPGTYPQPQHF.

J is TRBJ1-1 and V is TRBV10-3, with D possibly TRBD1 on 5 matching bases. Trimming shortened V by 3 bases and J by 8 bases, and 13 bases separated the two germline ends. The CDR3 spans 13 residues. The germline V gene has CDR1 ENHRY and CDR2 SYGVKD. The CDR3, as DNA: TGTGCCATCAGTGAATTTAGGAGACAGGAAGCTTTCTTT. Amino acids: CAISEFRRQEAFF.

The rearrangement links TRBV3-1 (or the pseudogene TRBV3-2) to TRBJ1-2; no clear D. The germline CDR1 and CDR2 sequences are LGHDT and YNNKEL (reference sequence). V gave up 1 base and J gave up 5 bases, with 8 bases separating them. The CDR3 runs to 13 residues. The CDR3 nucleotides are TGTGCCAGCAGCCAAGGACACAGTTATGGCTACACCTTC. Translation gives CASSQGHSYGYTF.

The rearrangement joins TRBV5-1 to TRBJ2-2; 8 bases match TRBD2. J gave up 0 bases and V 6 bases, and 4 bases lay outside the gene matches. The CDR3 sequence is 15 residues long. Germline CDR1 reads SGHRS; CDR2 reads YFSETQ. CDR3 in DNA: TGCGCCAGCACTACTAGCGGTGCGAACACCGGGGAGCTGTTTTTT. Residues: CASTTSGANTGELFF.

This CDR3 reads CASSIASGGARETQYF. CDR3 bases: TGTGCCAGTAGTATAGCCAGCGGGGGGGCACGGGAGACCCAGTACTTC. The chain carries TRBV19 and TRBJ2-5; 10 bases map to TRBD2. V shed 1 base, J shed 5 bases, and the junction held 7 bases outside the gene matches. Germline CDR1 and CDR2: LNHDA and SQIVND (reference sequence). The CDR3 runs 16 residues.

CDR3 amino acids: CASSYRGQFSGNTIYF. In DNA form, the CDR3 reads TGTGCCAGCAGTTACCGGGGACAGTTCTCTGGAAACACCATATATTTT. The chain employs TRBV6-5 and TRBJ1-3; the match to TRBD1 covers 7 bases. The CDR3 consists of 16 residues. V lost 2 bases to trimming and J lost 0 bases; unmatched junction nucleotides: 4. The germline V gene has CDR1 MNHEY and CDR2 SVGAGI.

This clone has only a few counts. The chain is built from TRBV27 and TRBJ2-7, with 10 bases that match TRBD1. J was trimmed by 2 bases and V by 4 bases; bases with no gene match: 26. Germline V gives CDR1 MNHEY, CDR2 SMNVEV (reference sequence). The CDR3 totals 22 residues. The DNA of the CDR3 is TGTGCCAGCAGTTACCCTCGACAGGGGGCGAGACAGAGACCCCCTCCCGCCTACGAGCAGTACTTC. Translated, it gives CASSYPRQGARQRPPPAYEQYF.

This rearrangement joins TRBV6-2 or TRBV6-3 to TRBJ2-2; no clear D. Trimming removed 5 bases from V and 6 bases from J, with 19 bases in between. Germline CDR1 reads MNHEY; CDR2 reads SVGEGT. This CDR3 region has 16 residues. The chain's CDR3 is CASSTDGWALPGELFF. As DNA, the CDR3 is TGTGCCAGCAGTACGGATGGGTGGGCCCTCCCCGGGGAGCTGTTTTTT.

The chain combines TRBV30 with TRBJ1-2, with 10 bases aligning to TRBD1. Germline values: CDR1 GTSNPN, CDR2 SVGIG (reference sequence). This CDR3 spans 15 amino acids. V lost 7 bases and J lost 7; bases outside the gene matches: 15. CDR3 sequence reads: CASNRQGASWFGYTF. Written as DNA, the CDR3 is TGTGCCTCGAACCGACAGGGGGCGAGTTGGTTTGGCTACACCTTC. Full variable domain (rest looked up from reference TRBV30 and TRBJ1-2): SQTIHQWPATLVQPVGSPLSLECTVEGTSNPNLYWYRQAAGRGLQLLFYSVGIGQISSEVPQNLSASRPQDRQFILSSKKLLLSDSGFYLCASNRQGASWFGYTFGSGTRLTVV.

This chain connects TRBV18 to TRBJ2-7, with D perhaps matching TRBD2 (6 bases). Germline CDR1 KGHSH, CDR2 LQKENI. This CDR3 region has 11 residues. V lost 3 bases and J 6 bases, leaving 6 bases between the germline ends. CDR3 amino acids: CASSPGGEQYF. The CDR3 region has the DNA TGTGCCAGCTCACCCGGGGGCGAGCAGTACTTC. The complete variable domain, with remaining parts taken from reference TRBV18 and TRBJ2-7, reads NAGVMQNPRHLVRRRGQEARLRCSPMKGHSHVYWYRQLPEEGLKFMVYLQKENIIDESGMPKERFSAEFPKEGPSILRIQQVVRGDSAAYFCASSPGGEQYFGPGTRLTVT.

In its sample, this clone was seen many times. The CDR3 spells CASMPRGAGGETQYF. CDR3 sequence (DNA): TGTGCCAGCATGCCAAGAGGGGCAGGGGGTGAGACCCAGTACTTC. The chain has TRBV3-1 (or the pseudogene TRBV3-2) and TRBJ2-5; 7 bases agree with TRBD1. Germline loops: CDR1 LGHDT, CDR2 YNNKEL (reference sequence). The CDR3 length is 15 residues. J lost 5 bases, V lost 7 bases, and 13 bases had no gene match.

The chain couples TRBV7-2 to TRBJ1-2; D perhaps matches TRBD1 (5 bases). The length of the CDR3 is 15 residues. Germline CDR1 reads SGHTA; CDR2 reads FQGNSA. Between the trimmed V and J ends, which lost 0 bases and 3 bases, there was a span of 11 bases. In DNA form, the CDR3 reads TGTGCCAGCAGCTTAGCGACGGGGACTTACTATGGCTACACCTTC. It specifies CASSLATGTYYGYTF.

The V gene is TRBV4-1, the J gene TRBJ1-3, with a tentative D call TRBD1 (6 bases). This CDR3 spans 19 amino acids. The ends were cut back, 0 bases at V and 0 bases at J, with 18 bases in the middle. CDR1 is MGHRA and CDR2 is YSYEKL in the germline V gene. CDR3 loop: CASSQDRTDFHSSGNTIYF. CDR3 bases: TGCGCCAGCAGCCAAGATAGGACAGACTTTCATTCCTCTGGAAACACCATATATTTT.

The chain is built from TRBV7-8 and TRBJ2-2; tentative D call: TRBD1 (6 bases). Trimming stripped 5 bases from V and 0 bases from J, with 16 bases between. CDR3 length equals 17 residues. Germline V gene data show CDR1 as SGHVS and CDR2 as FQNEAQ. CDR3 amino acids: CASSPFGQGTNTGELFF. The CDR3 coding sequence is TGTGCCAGCAGCCCCTTCGGGCAGGGGACGAACACCGGGGAGCTGTTTTTT.

This chain joins TRBV18 and TRBJ1-2; 8 nucleotides agree with TRBD1. CDR3 size: 15 residues. Per germline, CDR1 KGHSH and CDR2 LQKENI. The ends lost 3 bases at V and 3 bases at J; junction bases unmatched: 6. The CDR3 sequence: CASSPDRASYYGYTF. The CDR3 region has the DNA TGTGCCAGCTCACCGGACAGGGCCTCCTACTATGGCTACACCTTC.

The chain links TRBV5-1 to TRBJ1-1, with 10 bases aligning to TRBD1. The CDR3 sequence is 18 residues long. From germline, CDR1 is SGHRS and CDR2 YFSETQ. With 0 bases clipped from V and 0 bases from J, the junction kept 8 bases outside the gene matches. In DNA form, the CDR3 reads TGCGCCAGCAGCTTGGTGGGGACAGGGGCGTCAATGAACACTGAAGCTTTCTTT. This sequence encodes CASSLVGTGASMNTEAFF.

The chain recombines TRBV11-2 with TRBJ2-5; maybe TRBD2 (6 bases). The ends were cut back, 4 bases at V and 5 bases at J, with 20 bases in the middle. Germline V lookup: CDR1 SGHAT, CDR2 FQNNGV. The CDR3 sequence is 16 residues long. CDR3: CASSYSVRGTGETQYF. CDR3 bases: TGTGCCAGCAGCTACTCCGTGCGGGGCACCGGGGAGACCCAGTACTTC.

The chain recombines TRBV10-2 with TRBJ2-3; weak D call: TRBD2 (7 bases). Germline loops: CDR1 WSHSY, CDR2 SAAADI. V was trimmed by 8 bases and J by 5 bases, leaving 17 bases between them. The CDR3 consists of 14 residues. CDR3 coding DNA: TGCGCCAGCCGGAAAGGGGGGGCTGGAGATACGCAGTATTTT. Encoded protein: CASRKGGAGDTQYF.

The chain couples TRBV4-1 to TRBJ1-1, with 7 bases that match TRBD1. V lost 2 bases, J lost 3 bases, and 3 bases stayed unmatched. The CDR3 is made up of 14 amino acids. The germline gives CDR1 MGHRA, CDR2 YSYEKL. CDR3 in amino acids: CASSQRQGDTEAFF. CDR3 in DNA: TGCGCCAGCAGCCAAAGGCAGGGGGACACTGAAGCTTTCTTT.

The CDR3 sequence is CSTKRRDTQYF. The CDR3, as DNA: TGCAGTACAAAGCGACGCGATACGCAGTATTTT. The chain links TRBV20-1 to TRBJ2-3; D unresolved. The CDR3 is made up of 11 amino acids. CDR1 and CDR2 (germline): DFQATT, SNEGSKA (reference sequence). V was shortened by 8 bases and J by 6 bases, with 12 bases between the two germline ends.

The V and J genes are TRBV3-1 (or the pseudogene TRBV3-2) and TRBJ1-1; 10 bases line up with TRBD1. Germline V gives CDR1 LGHDT, CDR2 YNNKEL (reference sequence). The J segment lost 8 bases and the V segment lost 8 bases, leaving 14 bases of the junction unmatched. CDR3 length: 15 amino acids. CDR3 in DNA: TGTGCCAGCCAAAAGTCGGGACAGGGGTACGGAGAAGCTTTCTTT. Its translation is CASQKSGQGYGEAFF.

This sequence joins TRBV9 and TRBJ2-7, with 7 nucleotides matching TRBD1. With 0 bases clipped from V and 2 bases from J, the junction kept 2 bases outside the gene matches. Germline V gene data show CDR1 as SGDLS and CDR2 as YYNGEE. CDR3 length: 14 residues. Here the CDR3 reads CASSVGGQAYEQYF. The CDR3 bases are TGTGCCAGCAGCGTAGGTGGACAGGCCTACGAGCAGTACTTC.

The gene calls are TRBV6-2 or TRBV6-3 and TRBJ1-2; 8 nucleotides align to TRBD1. CDR1 MNHEY and CDR2 SVGEGT come from the germline V gene. Trimming cost V 4 bases and J 7 bases; bases outside gene matches: 8. This CDR3 region has 14 residues. CDR3 coding DNA: TGTGCCAGCAGTTCACGGACAGGGCGGGGTGGCTACACCTTC. Amino acids: CASSSRTGRGGYTF.

The genes are TRBV7-2 and TRBJ1-3; D may be TRBD1 (5 bases). CDR1 and CDR2 from the germline V gene are SGHTA and FQGNSA. CDR3 length: 13 residues. V was cut by 6 bases and J by 1 base, with 7 bases left in between. The CDR3: CASRPGSGNTIYF. Written as DNA, the CDR3 is TGTGCCAGCAGGCCAGGGTCTGGAAACACCATATATTTT.

The chain links TRBV2 to TRBJ2-1; possible D gene TRBD1, 5 bases. Germline V CDR1 and CDR2: SNHLY, FYNNEI. The V end was cut by 7 bases, the J end by 8 bases, with 18 bases between. The CDR3 is made up of 14 amino acids. As DNA, the CDR3 is TGTGCCAGCACGCCGCTCAGGCTAGGGGATGAGCAGTTCTTC. Its translation: CASTPLRLGDEQFF.

The chain is built from TRBV12-3 or TRBV12-4 and TRBJ2-3; maybe TRBD1 (6 bases). This CDR3 region has 13 residues. Trimming left V 1 base short and J 6 bases short, with 8 bases between. CDR3 residues: CASSLGQVDTQYF. The CDR3, as DNA: TGTGCCAGCAGTTTAGGACAGGTGGATACGCAGTATTTT.